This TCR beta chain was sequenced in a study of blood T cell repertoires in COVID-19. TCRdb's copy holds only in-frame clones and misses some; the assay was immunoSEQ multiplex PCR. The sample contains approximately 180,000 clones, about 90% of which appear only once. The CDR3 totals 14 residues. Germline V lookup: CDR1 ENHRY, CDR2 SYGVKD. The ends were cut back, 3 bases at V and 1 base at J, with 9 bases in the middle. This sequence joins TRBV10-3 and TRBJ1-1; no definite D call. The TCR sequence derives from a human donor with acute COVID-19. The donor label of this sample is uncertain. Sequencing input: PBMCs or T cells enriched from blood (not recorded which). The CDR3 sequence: CAISDPGSNTEAFF. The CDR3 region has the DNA TGTGCCATCAGTGATCCGGGGTCGAACACTGAAGCTTTCTTT.